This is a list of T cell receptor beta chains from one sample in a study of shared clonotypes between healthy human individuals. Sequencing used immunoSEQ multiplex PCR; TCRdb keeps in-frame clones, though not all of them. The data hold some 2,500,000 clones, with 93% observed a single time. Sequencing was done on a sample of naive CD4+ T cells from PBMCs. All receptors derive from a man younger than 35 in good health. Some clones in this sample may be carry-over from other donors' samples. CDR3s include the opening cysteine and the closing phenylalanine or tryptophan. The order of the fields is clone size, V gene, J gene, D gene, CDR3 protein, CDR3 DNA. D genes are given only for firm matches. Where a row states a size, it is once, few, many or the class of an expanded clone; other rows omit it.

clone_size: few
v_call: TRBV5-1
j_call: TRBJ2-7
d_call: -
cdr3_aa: CASSFGYSYEQYF
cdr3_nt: TGCGCCAGCAGCTTTGGTTATTCCTACGAGCAGTACTTC

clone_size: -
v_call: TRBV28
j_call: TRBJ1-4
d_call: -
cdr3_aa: CASSLYGGTNEKLFF
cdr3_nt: TGTGCCAGCAGTTTATACGGGGGGACTAATGAAAAACTGTTTTTT

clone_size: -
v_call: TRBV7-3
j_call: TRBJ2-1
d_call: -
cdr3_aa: CASSSRGGSEQFF
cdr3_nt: TGTGCCAGCAGCTCAAGGGGGGGAAGTGAGCAGTTCTTC

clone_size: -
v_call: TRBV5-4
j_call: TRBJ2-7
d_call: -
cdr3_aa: CASSLGGRASGEQYF
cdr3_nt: TGTGCCAGCAGCTTGGGGGGCAGGGCGAGTGGCGAGCAGTACTTC

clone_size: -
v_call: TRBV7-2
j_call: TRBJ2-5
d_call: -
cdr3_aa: CASSLTFRGWETQYF
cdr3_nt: TGTGCCAGCAGCTTAACTTTCCGTGGGTGGGAGACCCAGTACTTC

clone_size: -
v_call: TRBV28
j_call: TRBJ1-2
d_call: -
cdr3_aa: CASQSGGSIWGYTF
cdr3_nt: TGTGCCAGCCAATCGGGGGGCAGCATCTGGGGCTACACCTTC

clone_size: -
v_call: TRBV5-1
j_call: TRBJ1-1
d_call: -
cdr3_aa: CASSFSLDRGPEAFF
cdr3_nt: TGCGCCAGCAGCTTCTCACTAGACCGCGGTCCTGAAGCTTTCTTT

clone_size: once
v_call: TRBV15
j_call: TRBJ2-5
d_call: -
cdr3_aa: CATSRDISDQETQYF
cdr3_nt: TGTGCCACCAGCAGAGATATCAGCGACCAAGAGACCCAGTACTTC

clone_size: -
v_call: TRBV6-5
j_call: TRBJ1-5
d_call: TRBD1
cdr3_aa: CASSYGTGVNQPQHF
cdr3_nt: TGTGCCAGCAGTTACGGGACAGGGGTCAATCAGCCCCAGCATTTT

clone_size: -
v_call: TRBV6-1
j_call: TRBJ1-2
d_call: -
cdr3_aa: CASSALLGPYGYTF
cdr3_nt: TGTGCCAGCAGTGCCTTGTTGGGGCCTTATGGCTACACCTTC

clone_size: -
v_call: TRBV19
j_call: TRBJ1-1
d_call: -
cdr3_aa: CASSTRVGRNTEAFF
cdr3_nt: TGTGCCAGTAGTACGAGAGTTGGGAGGAACACTGAAGCTTTCTTT

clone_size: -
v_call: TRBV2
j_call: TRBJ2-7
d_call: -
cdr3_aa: CASSDFIRVRGWNEQYF
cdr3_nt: TGTGCCAGCAGTGATTTTATCCGGGTAAGGGGGTGGAACGAGCAGTACTTC

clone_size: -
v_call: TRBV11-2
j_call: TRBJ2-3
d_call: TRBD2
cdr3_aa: CATRGGGSDTQYF
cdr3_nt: TGTGCCACTCGGGGGGGCGGGTCAGATACGCAGTATTTT

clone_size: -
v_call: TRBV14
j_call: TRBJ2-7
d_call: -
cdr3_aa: CASSQVAEPYEQYF
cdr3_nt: TGTGCCAGCAGCCAAGTGGCAGAACCCTACGAGCAGTACTTC

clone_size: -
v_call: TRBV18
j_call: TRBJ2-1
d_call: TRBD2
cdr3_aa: CASSLSYASGDNEQFF
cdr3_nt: TGTGCCAGCTCACTCTCGTACGCTAGCGGGGACAATGAGCAGTTCTTC

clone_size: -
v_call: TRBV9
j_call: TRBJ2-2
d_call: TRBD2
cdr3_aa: CASSVGAGAGDTGELFF
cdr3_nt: TGTGCCAGCAGCGTAGGGGCGGGAGCGGGGGACACCGGGGAGCTGTTTTTT

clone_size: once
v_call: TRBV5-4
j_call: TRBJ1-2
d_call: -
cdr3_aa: CASGENGRSFFGYTF
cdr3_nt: TGTGCCAGCGGGGAGAATGGACGGTCTTTCTTTGGCTACACCTTC

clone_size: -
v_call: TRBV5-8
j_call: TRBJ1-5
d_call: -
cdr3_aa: CASSLQGSGQPQHF
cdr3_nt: TGTGCCAGCAGCTTACAGGGATCGGGTCAGCCCCAGCATTTT

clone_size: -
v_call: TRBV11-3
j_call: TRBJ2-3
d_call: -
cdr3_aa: CASSLDLKGTQYF
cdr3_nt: TGTGCCAGCAGCTTAGATTTGAAGGGGACGCAGTATTTT

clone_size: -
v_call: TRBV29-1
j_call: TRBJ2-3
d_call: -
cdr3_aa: CSVERPGDTQYF
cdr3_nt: TGCAGCGTTGAAAGGCCGGGGGATACGCAGTATTTT

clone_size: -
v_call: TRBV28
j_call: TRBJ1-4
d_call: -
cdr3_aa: CASRAPGTNEKLFF
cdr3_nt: TGTGCCAGCAGAGCCCCGGGAACTAATGAAAAACTGTTTTTT

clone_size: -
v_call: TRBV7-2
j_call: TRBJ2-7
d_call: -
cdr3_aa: CASSPIGSIGAEQYF
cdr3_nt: TGTGCCAGCAGCCCCATAGGGAGTATAGGGGCCGAGCAGTACTTC

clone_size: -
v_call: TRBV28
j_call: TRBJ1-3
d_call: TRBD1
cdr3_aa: CASSSPGGDSGNTIYF
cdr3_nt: TGTGCCAGCAGTTCACCAGGGGGAGACTCTGGAAACACCATATATTTT

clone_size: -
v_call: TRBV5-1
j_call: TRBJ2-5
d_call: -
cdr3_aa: CASSLDRAQETQYF
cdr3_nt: TGCGCCAGCAGCTTGGACAGGGCGCAAGAGACCCAGTACTTC

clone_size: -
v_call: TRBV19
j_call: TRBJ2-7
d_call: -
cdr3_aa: CASSIGVNEQYF
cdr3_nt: TGTGCCAGTAGTATAGGGGTCAACGAGCAGTACTTC

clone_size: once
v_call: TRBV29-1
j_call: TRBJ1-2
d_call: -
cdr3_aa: CSVELLGGGYTF
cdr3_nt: TGCAGCGTTGAACTGCTCGGGGGTGGCTACACCTTC

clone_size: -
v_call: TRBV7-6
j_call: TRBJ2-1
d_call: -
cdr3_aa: CASSSMDSGNEQFF
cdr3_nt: TGTGCCAGCAGCTCAATGGACTCCGGCAATGAGCAGTTCTTC

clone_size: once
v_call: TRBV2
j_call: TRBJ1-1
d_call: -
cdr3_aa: CASSDQGNTEAFF
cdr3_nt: TGTGCCAGCAGTGATCAGGGAAACACTGAAGCTTTCTTT

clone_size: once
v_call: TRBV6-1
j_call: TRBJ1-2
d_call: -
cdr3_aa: CASSLDPSSGGYTF
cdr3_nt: TGTGCCAGCAGCTTGGACCCGTCGTCGGGTGGCTACACCTTC

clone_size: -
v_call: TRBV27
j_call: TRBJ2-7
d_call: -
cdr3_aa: CASQRWGRGKNEQYF
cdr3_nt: TGTGCCTCCCAAAGGTGGGGGCGGGGGAAGAACGAGCAGTACTTC

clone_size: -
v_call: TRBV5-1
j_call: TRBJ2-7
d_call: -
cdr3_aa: CASSSTVTGEQYF
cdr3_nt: TGCGCCAGCAGCTCGACAGTAACCGGCGAGCAGTACTTC

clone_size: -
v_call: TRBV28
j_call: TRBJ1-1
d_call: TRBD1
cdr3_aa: CASSLLNLGQVNTEAFF
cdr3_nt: TGTGCCAGCAGTTTGCTGAATCTCGGACAGGTTAACACTGAAGCTTTCTTT

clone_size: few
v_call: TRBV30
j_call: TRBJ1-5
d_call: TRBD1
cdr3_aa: CAWSSDRGQASNQPQHF
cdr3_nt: TGTGCCTGGAGTTCCGACAGGGGGCAGGCGAGCAATCAGCCCCAGCATTTT

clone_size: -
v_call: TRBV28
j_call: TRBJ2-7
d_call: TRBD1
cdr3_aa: CASSLPQGGSYEQYF
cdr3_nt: TGTGCCAGCAGTCTCCCACAGGGGGGATCCTACGAGCAGTACTTC

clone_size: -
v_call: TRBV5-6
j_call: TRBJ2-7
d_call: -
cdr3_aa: CASSLVSRPLADEQYF
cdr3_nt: TGTGCCAGCAGCTTGGTGTCGAGGCCCCTGGCGGACGAGCAGTACTTC

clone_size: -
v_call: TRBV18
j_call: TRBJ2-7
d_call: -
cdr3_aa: CASSPGWAGPTYEQYF
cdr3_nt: TGTGCCAGCTCACCGGGTTGGGCGGGACCGACCTACGAGCAGTACTTC

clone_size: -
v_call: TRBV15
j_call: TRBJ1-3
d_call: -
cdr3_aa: CATSRDPGFSGNTIYF
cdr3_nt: TGTGCCACCAGCAGAGATCCGGGATTCTCTGGAAACACCATATATTTT

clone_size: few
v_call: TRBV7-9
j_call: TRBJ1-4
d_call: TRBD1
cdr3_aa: CASSMDRGNEKLFF
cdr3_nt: TGTGCCAGCAGCATGGACAGGGGTAATGAAAAACTGTTTTTT

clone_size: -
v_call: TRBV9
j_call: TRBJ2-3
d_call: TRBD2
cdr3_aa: CASSSPSGRAGDTQYF
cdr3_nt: TGTGCCAGCAGCTCCCCTAGCGGGAGGGCCGGGGATACGCAGTATTTT

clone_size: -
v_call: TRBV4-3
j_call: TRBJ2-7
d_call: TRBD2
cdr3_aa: CASSPLWAGGTYEQYF
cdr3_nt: TGCGCCAGCAGCCCCTTATGGGCGGGAGGAACCTACGAGCAGTACTTC

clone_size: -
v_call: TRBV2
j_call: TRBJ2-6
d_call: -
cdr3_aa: CASTLRGLGANVLTF
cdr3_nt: TGTGCCAGCACCCTCAGAGGGTTGGGGGCCAACGTCCTGACTTTC

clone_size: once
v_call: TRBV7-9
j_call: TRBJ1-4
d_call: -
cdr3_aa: CASQSGGGEKLFF
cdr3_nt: TGTGCCAGTCAGTCCGGGGGCGGTGAAAAACTGTTTTTT

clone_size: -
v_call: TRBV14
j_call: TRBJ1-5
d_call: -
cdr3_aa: CAIKGRAAEPQHF
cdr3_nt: TGTGCCATCAAAGGGAGGGCGGCGGAGCCCCAGCATTTT

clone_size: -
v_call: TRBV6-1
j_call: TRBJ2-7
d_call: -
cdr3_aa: CASRRGEPRQYF
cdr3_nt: TGTGCCAGCCGGAGGGGCGAGCCGCGGCAGTACTTC

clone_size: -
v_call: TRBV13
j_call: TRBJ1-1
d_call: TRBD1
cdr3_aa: CASSLDRGRTEAFF
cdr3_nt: TGTGCCAGCAGCTTGGACAGGGGAAGGACTGAAGCTTTCTTT

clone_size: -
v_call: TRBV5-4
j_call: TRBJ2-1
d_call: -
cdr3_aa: CASSLLSWPEDEQFF
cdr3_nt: TGTGCCAGCAGCCTCTTATCATGGCCTGAGGATGAGCAGTTCTTC

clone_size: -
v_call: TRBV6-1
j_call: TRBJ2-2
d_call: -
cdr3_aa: CASTPEGGTGELFF
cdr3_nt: TGTGCCAGCACCCCAGAGGGGGGCACCGGGGAGCTGTTTTTT